These 31 T cell receptor beta chains were sequenced from one sample in a study of OX40 agonist ivuxolimab in advanced cancers. Clones were read by immunoSEQ multiplex PCR, and TCRdb kept only the in-frame ones, dropping some. The sample shows 43,000 or so clones, 70% to 80% of them seen only once. The starting material was CD4+ or CD8+ T cells sorted from blood, obtained in a trial of the OX40 agonist ivuxolimab. The receptors derive from an adult with an advanced solid tumor such as melanoma, head and neck, liver or kidney cancer.

The count of this clone is one. The CDR3 DNA sequence: TGCGCCAGCAGCTCCGGAGGTTCTGGGCTGGAGACCCAGTACTTC. Translated, it gives CASSSGGSGLETQYF. The chain uses TRBV5-1 and TRBJ2-5, with D tentatively TRBD2 (5 bases). The CDR3 is 15 amino acids. V lost 3 bases to trimming and J lost 5 bases, with 17 bases between them. The germline V gene encodes CDR1 SGHRS and CDR2 YFSETQ.

J is TRBJ2-1 and V is TRBV28; 10 nucleotides align to TRBD2. Germline lookup yields CDR1 MDHEN and CDR2 SYDVKM. V lost 2 bases, J lost 7 bases, and 5 bases stayed unmatched. The CDR3 contains 15 residues. The DNA for the CDR3 is TGTGCCAGCAGTTTAGGGGCTAGCGGGAGTAATGAGCAGTTCTTC. It codes for CASSLGASGSNEQFF.

V is TRBV4-1 and J is TRBJ2-7, with 12 bases lining up with TRBD1. V was pared by 2 bases and J by 6 bases, with 5 bases of the junction left unmatched. Germline CDR1 is MGHRA and CDR2 is YSYEKL. The CDR3 runs to 15 residues. Here the CDR3 reads CASSQPRDRGPEQYF. CDR3 sequence (DNA): TGCGCCAGCAGCCAACCCCGGGACAGGGGGCCCGAGCAGTACTTC.

The chain employs TRBV5-6 and TRBJ1-4; the D gene is possibly TRBD1 (6 bases). CDR3 length equals 13 residues. CDR1 is SGHDT, CDR2 YYEEEE, per germline. The V and J ends lost 2 bases and 6 bases respectively, with 8 bases between them. CDR3 amino acids: CASSLGGYEKLFF. CDR3 coding DNA: TGTGCCAGCAGCTTAGGGGGGTATGAAAAACTGTTTTTT.

V and J are TRBV23-1 and TRBJ2-3; 10 bases fit TRBD1. TRBV23-1 is treated as an ORF (open reading frame) with a function not yet certain. J was trimmed by 3 bases and V by 4 bases; bases with no gene match: 7. This CDR3 is 16 amino acids long. CDR3 in amino acids: CASSPRQGATTDTQYF. As DNA, the CDR3 is TGCGCCAGCAGTCCTAGACAGGGGGCGACTACAGATACGCAGTATTTT.

The gene calls are TRBV6-1 and TRBJ2-7, with 7 bases matching TRBD1. Germline CDR1 reads MNHNS; CDR2 reads SASEGT. V shed 10 bases, J shed 1 base, and the junction held 7 bases outside the gene matches. The CDR3 loop spans 13 amino acids. The CDR3 here is CATARDSSYEQYF. CDR3 sequence (DNA): TGTGCCACAGCTAGGGACAGTTCCTACGAGCAGTACTTC.

The chain combines TRBV9 with TRBJ1-2; D call uncertain. The CDR3 consists of 13 residues. Germline V gene data show CDR1 as SGDLS and CDR2 as YYNGEE. V lost 4 bases, J lost 7 bases, and 14 bases lay in between. Here the CDR3 DNA reads TGTGCCAGCAGCCCTCACTCGACGGGTGGCTACACCTTC. This translates into CASSPHSTGGYTF.

The chain combines TRBV7-3 with TRBJ1-1, with D tentatively TRBD1 (5 bases). Germline CDR1 is SGHTA and CDR2 is FQGTGA. V lost 4 bases and J 6 bases, leaving 12 bases between the germline ends. There are 13 residues in the CDR3. In nucleotides, the CDR3 is TGTGCCAGCAGCTCCGGGAGGGGCGCTGAAGCTTTCTTT. Its translation: CASSSGRGAEAFF.

The chain has TRBV5-1 and TRBJ1-5; D uncertain. This CDR3 spans 13 amino acids. Germline lookup yields CDR1 SGHRS and CDR2 YFSETQ. The V and J ends lost 0 bases and 5 bases respectively, with 6 bases between them. The CDR3 coding sequence is TGCGCCAGCAGCTTGGCTGGGGATCAGCCCCAGCATTTT. The encoded protein is CASSLAGDQPQHF.

The V and J genes are TRBV6-1 and TRBJ2-5, with 8 bases identical to TRBD1. V lost 5 bases and J lost 2; bases outside the gene matches: 4. Germline CDR1 MNHNS, CDR2 SASEGT. The CDR3 has 14 residues. The CDR3 region is CASSSGGSQETQYF. CDR3 DNA: TGTGCCAGCAGTTCAGGGGGCTCGCAAGAGACCCAGTACTTC.

The chain joins TRBV6-1 to TRBJ1-2, with no clear D. CDR3 length: 13 amino acids. V gave up 6 bases and J gave up 5 bases, with 13 bases separating them. Germline CDR1 and CDR2: MNHNS and SASEGT. For the CDR3, the DNA is TGTGCCAGCAGCATCGCAAAAGCGTATGGCTACACCTTC. Residues: CASSIAKAYGYTF.

The V gene is TRBV10-3, the J gene TRBJ1-1; D might be TRBD1 (5 bases). V lost 6 bases, J lost 0 bases, and 5 bases lay in between. The CDR3 consists of 12 residues. Germline V CDR1 and CDR2: ENHRY, SYGVKD. Written as DNA, the CDR3 is TGTGCCATCAGGGGACTGAACACTGAAGCTTTCTTT. Its protein is CAIRGLNTEAFF.

This chain links TRBV7-6 with TRBJ2-3, with TRBD2 matching 15 bases. The CDR3 loop spans 18 amino acids. V lost 2 bases, J lost 5 bases, and 8 bases stayed unmatched. The germline gives CDR1 SGHVS, CDR2 FNYEAQ. The CDR3: CASSLPGTSGRLRDTQYF. For the CDR3, the DNA is TGTGCCAGCAGCTTACCGGGGACTAGCGGGAGGCTACGAGATACGCAGTATTTT.

The rearrangement uses TRBV29-1 and TRBJ2-5, with 8 bases aligning to TRBD2. V was clipped by 7 bases and J by 3 bases; unmatched bases: 13. Germline V lookup: CDR1 SQVTM, CDR2 ANQGSEA. CDR3 size: 15 residues. CDR3 bases: TGCAGCGCGACAGGCTCGGGAGGGCGGGAAGAGACCCAGTACTTC. This sequence encodes CSATGSGGREETQYF.

This chain uses TRBV7-2 with TRBJ2-3, with 10 bases lining up with TRBD2. The germline CDR1 and CDR2 sequences are SGHTA and FQGNSA. CDR3 length equals 18 residues. V shed 1 base and J 1 base; nucleotides not matched to a gene: 8. The DNA for the CDR3 is TGTGCCAGCAGCTTAGTCCCCGTAGGGACTAGCGGCACAGATACGCAGTATTTT. Amino acids: CASSLVPVGTSGTDTQYF.

The chain uses TRBV9 and TRBJ2-1, with 8 bases lining up with TRBD2. CDR1 and CDR2 (germline): SGDLS, YYNGEE. This CDR3 region has 15 residues. The J segment lost 0 bases and the V segment lost 2 bases, leaving 1 base of the junction unmatched. The CDR3 DNA is TGTGCCAGCAGCGTCAGCGGGAGCTCCTACAATGAGCAGTTCTTC. Translation: CASSVSGSSYNEQFF.

This clone turned up a few times. V is TRBV29-1 and J is TRBJ2-3; a possible D gene is TRBD2 (7 bases). Between the trimmed V and J ends, which lost 5 bases and 4 bases, there was a span of 13 bases. Germline V lookup: CDR1 SQVTM, CDR2 ANQGSEA. The CDR3 has 13 residues. CDR3 sequence: CSVRGGSADTQYF. CDR3 in DNA: TGCAGCGTTAGGGGGGGTTCGGCAGATACGCAGTATTTT.

The V call is TRBV6-5, the J call TRBJ1-1, with D possibly being TRBD1 (5 bases). Germline V gene lookup returns CDR1 MNHEY and CDR2 SVGAGI. The V end was cut by 0 bases, the J end by 4 bases, with 15 bases between. The length of the CDR3 is 16 residues. The CDR3 reads CASSYSNYRGGTEAFF. CDR3 in DNA: TGTGCCAGCAGTTACTCTAATTATCGGGGCGGCACTGAAGCTTTCTTT.

This clone is a singleton in its sample. A junction boundary mismatches the germline segment, possibly from a read error. The genes are TRBV18 and TRBJ1-1; the D is unclear. The CDR3 is made up of 15 amino acids. Per germline, CDR1 KGHSH and CDR2 LQKENI. This chain's CDR3 is CASSPQRVSTTKAFF. CDR3 nucleotide sequence: TGTGCCAGCTCACCCCAGAGGGTTTCTACCACTAAAGCTTTCTTT.

In this sample, this clone turned up a few times. J is TRBJ2-7 and V is TRBV9; 7 nucleotides match TRBD2. V shed 4 bases, J shed 3 bases, and the junction held 10 bases outside the gene matches. The germline V gene has CDR1 SGDLS and CDR2 YYNGEE. The CDR3 sequence is 15 residues long. CDR3 amino acids: CASSPHWGGDYEQYF. The CDR3 bases are TGTGCCAGCAGCCCTCACTGGGGGGGGGACTACGAGCAGTACTTC.

DNA of the CDR3: TGCGCCAGCAGCTTGAGCGGGCAAAGCACCGGGGAGCTGTTTTTT. Protein sequence: CASSLSGQSTGELFF. V gene TRBV5-1 combines with J gene TRBJ2-2; the D gene is possibly TRBD2 (6 bases). The CDR3 has 15 residues. V was clipped by 1 base and J by 4 bases, with 11 bases between them. Germline V gene data show CDR1 as SGHRS and CDR2 as YFSETQ.

The chain joins TRBV5-1 to TRBJ2-3, with TRBD1 matching over 9 bases. Per germline, CDR1 SGHRS and CDR2 YFSETQ. V gave up 3 bases and J gave up 4 bases; unmatched junction bases: 12. The CDR3 has 17 amino acids. DNA of the CDR3: TGCGCCAGCAGCTCGGACAGGGGAGCGTTTGTCGCAGATACGCAGTATTTT. Its protein is CASSSDRGAFVADTQYF.

This clone has just one count. This chain uses TRBV7-9 with TRBJ2-5; TRBD2 agrees at 8 bases. Germline V lookup: CDR1 SEHNR, CDR2 FQNEAQ (reference sequence). The CDR3 runs to 18 residues. V lost 5 bases and J lost 5; bases outside the gene matches: 19. The CDR3 here is CASSTPRRLAGSEETQYF. CDR3 bases: TGTGCCAGCAGCACCCCCCGCCGTCTAGCGGGCTCAGAGGAGACCCAGTACTTC.

V and J are TRBV10-2 and TRBJ2-3, with 9 bases aligning to TRBD1. The V gene end was trimmed by 4 bases and the J gene end by 0 bases; junction bases not matched to a gene: 2. The CDR3 spans 15 residues. The germline V gene has CDR1 WSHSY and CDR2 SAAADI. The CDR3 protein is CASSGDRASTDTQYF. Here the CDR3 DNA reads TGCGCCAGCAGTGGGGACAGGGCTAGCACAGATACGCAGTATTTT.

This chain joins TRBV5-8 and TRBJ1-2, with TRBD1 identical over 8 bases. With 4 bases clipped from V and 8 bases from J, the junction kept 7 bases outside the gene matches. The germline V gene encodes CDR1 SGHTS and CDR2 YDEGEE. CDR3 size: 13 residues. The CDR3 is CASSPTGVEGYTF. Written as DNA, the CDR3 is TGTGCCAGCAGCCCGACAGGGGTTGAGGGCTACACCTTC. Filled out from reference TRBV5-8 and TRBJ1-2, the complete variable domain reads EAGVTQSPTHLIKTRGQQATLRCSPISGHTSVYWYQQALGLGLQFLLWYDEGEERNRGNFPPRFSGRQFPNYSSELNVNALELEDSALYLCASSPTGVEGYTFGSGTRLTVV.

Concerning this clone: The germline gene is not matched at one end of the junction; a read error may be the cause. The chain carries TRBV7-6 and TRBJ2-7; D gene uncertain. Germline V gives CDR1 SGHVS, CDR2 FNYEAQ. The CDR3 totals 14 residues. CDR3 residues: CASKTTENSDEQYF. The CDR3 DNA sequence: TGTGCCAGCAAAACCACAGAAAACTCCGACGAGCAGTACTTC. The variable domain in full, with the rest retrieved from reference TRBV7-6 and TRBJ2-7, is GAGVSQSPRYKVTKRGQDVALRCDPISGHVSLYWYRQALGQGPEFLTYFNYEAQQDKSGLPNDRFSAERPEGSISTLTIQRTEQRDSAMYRCASKTTENSDEQYFGPGTRLTVT.

The gene calls are TRBV5-1 and TRBJ2-3; no clear D. Per the germline V gene, CDR1 is SGHRS and CDR2 is YFSETQ. V was shortened by 5 bases and J by 2 bases, with 12 bases between the two germline ends. This CDR3 spans 14 amino acids. The CDR3 is CASRTSVATDTQYF. The DNA of the CDR3 is TGCGCCAGCAGGACTTCCGTCGCCACAGATACGCAGTATTTT.

Written as DNA, the CDR3 is TGTGCCAGCAGCTTAGATGGAAACACCATATATTTT. Amino acids: CASSLDGNTIYF. V is TRBV7-3 and J is TRBJ1-3; D gene uncertain. V lost 2 bases, J lost 3 bases, and 2 bases lay in between. The CDR3 is 12 residues long. Germline V gene lookup returns CDR1 SGHTA and CDR2 FQGTGA.

The gene calls are TRBV29-1 and TRBJ2-3, with TRBD2 matching over 9 bases. This CDR3 has 14 residues. Per the germline V gene, CDR1 is SQVTM and CDR2 is ANQGSEA. V lost 4 bases, J lost 3 bases, and 5 bases stayed unmatched. CDR3 loop: CSVGLSGSTDTQYF. The CDR3 DNA reads TGCAGCGTTGGTCTTAGCGGGAGTACAGATACGCAGTATTTT.

Here the CDR3 DNA reads TGTGCCAGCAGTTCGTCGACAGGGTTATGGGGGAACACTGAAGCTTTCTTT. Its protein is CASSSSTGLWGNTEAFF. The chain links TRBV27 to TRBJ1-1; 7 bases match TRBD1. This CDR3 has 17 amino acids. Germline V gene lookup returns CDR1 MNHEY and CDR2 SMNVEV (reference sequence). V shed 4 bases, J shed 1 base, and the junction held 12 bases outside the gene matches.

This clone was found a few times. The chain joins TRBV2 to TRBJ2-1; 7 nucleotides match TRBD1. The CDR3 has 15 amino acids. Germline assignment: CDR1 SNHLY and CDR2 FYNNEI. Trimming cost V 2 bases and J 5 bases; bases outside gene matches: 6. DNA for the CDR3: TGTGCCAGCAGTGAAAGGGGGCTAGCCCACAATGAGCAGTTCTTC. It is translated as CASSERGLAHNEQFF.